These 32 T cell receptor beta chains originate from one sample sequenced in a study of Ad26.COV2.S vaccination and SARS-CoV-2 variants. Treatment reported: some 19 received Ad26.COV2.S at low or high dose, single or two shots; about five received placebo; per-sample allocation not given. Sampling took place 63 days after the first vaccine or placebo injection. TCRdb's copy holds only in-frame clones and misses some; the assay was immunoSEQ multiplex PCR. The table shows hundreds of thousands of clones, with roughly nine tenths occurring only once. The specimen was peripheral blood, collected in a trial of Ad26.COV2.S vaccine versus placebo. The receptors stem from a person between 18 and 65 years old who received the Ad26.COV2.S COVID-19 vaccine or a placebo.

The rearrangement uses TRBV24-1 and TRBJ2-3, with D possibly TRBD1 on 6 matching bases. CDR1 and CDR2 from the germline V gene are KGHDR and SFDVKD. This CDR3 is 14 amino acids long. Trimming removed 7 bases from V and 0 bases from J, with 10 bases in between. As DNA, the CDR3 is TGTGCCACCAGACCACAGGGAAGCACAGATACGCAGTATTTT. It codes for CATRPQGSTDTQYF.

This chain joins TRBV5-1 and TRBJ2-7, with 9 bases aligning to TRBD2. Germline V gives CDR1 SGHRS, CDR2 YFSETQ. V shed 3 bases and J 3 bases; nucleotides not matched to a gene: 7. The CDR3 spans 15 residues. The CDR3 spells CASSWGLADNYEQYF. CDR3 in DNA: TGCGCCAGCAGCTGGGGACTAGCAGACAACTACGAGCAGTACTTC.

The CDR3 sequence: CASILTGEGGYTF. The DNA of the CDR3 is TGTGCCAGCATCCTGACAGGGGAGGGTGGCTACACCTTC. This sequence joins TRBV5-6 and TRBJ1-2; 8 bases agree with TRBD1. Unmatched junction bases numbered 8, after V lost 6 bases and J lost 7 bases. The CDR3 has 13 amino acids. Germline-derived CDR1 and CDR2 are SGHDT and YYEEEE.

The chain is built from TRBV6-6 and TRBJ2-5; D possibly corresponds to TRBD2 (7 bases). CDR3 size: 14 residues. Per germline, CDR1 MNHNY and CDR2 SVGAGI (reference sequence). V was shortened by 7 bases and J by 4 bases, with 16 bases between the two germline ends. The CDR3 region is CASNSGGGGETQYF. The DNA of the CDR3 is TGTGCCAGCAACTCTGGAGGGGGGGGAGAGACCCAGTACTTC.

The chain couples TRBV10-3 to TRBJ2-1; 9 bases agree with TRBD2. The J segment lost 8 bases and the V segment lost 6 bases, leaving 5 bases of the junction unmatched. The germline V gene has CDR1 ENHRY and CDR2 SYGVKD. CDR3 length: 13 residues. CDR3 sequence (DNA): TGTGCCATCAGACCGGGACTAGCATATGAGCAGTTCTTC. This codes for CAIRPGLAYEQFF.

The rearrangement uses TRBV15 and TRBJ1-1; D ambiguous. This CDR3 comprises 13 residues. The germline V gene has CDR1 LNHNV and CDR2 YYDKDF (reference sequence). Trimming stripped 3 bases from V and 4 bases from J, with 9 bases between. The CDR3, as DNA: TGTGCCACCAGCAGGACCGGGATCACTGAAGCTTTCTTT. Protein product: CATSRTGITEAFF.

V gene TRBV6-5 combines with J gene TRBJ2-3; possibly TRBD1 for D (6 bases). The CDR3 spans 13 residues. Trimming shortened V by 6 bases and J by 3 bases, and 10 bases separated the two germline ends. Germline assignment: CDR1 MNHEY and CDR2 SVGAGI. CDR3 sequence reads: CASRQTGTDTQYF. The CDR3 nucleotides are TGTGCCAGCAGACAAACAGGGACAGATACGCAGTATTTT.

J is TRBJ2-5 and V is TRBV12-1; the D call in the table, TRBD1, was not verified against the DNA. TRBV12-1 represents a pseudogene. The CDR3 is made up of 15 amino acids. The chain's CDR3 is CASSLLDRGMETQYF. In DNA, the CDR3 is TGTGCCAGCAGCCTCCTGGACAGGGGCATGGAGACCCAGTACTTC.

The chain employs TRBV19 and TRBJ2-3; 10 nucleotides match TRBD2. Germline values: CDR1 LNHDA, CDR2 SQIVND (reference sequence). The length of the CDR3 is 19 residues. The J segment lost 4 bases and the V segment lost 3 bases, leaving 16 bases of the junction unmatched. The CDR3 is CASSIPAGGSKLVADTQYF. The CDR3 DNA reads TGTGCCAGTAGTATCCCAGCGGGAGGGTCCAAATTGGTGGCAGATACGCAGTATTTT. Using reference TRBV19 and TRBJ2-3 for the parts outside the CDR3, the full variable domain is DGGITQSPKYLFRKEGQNVTLSCEQNLNHDAMYWYRQDPGQGLRLIYYSQIVNDFQKGDIAEGYSVSREKKESFPLTVTSAQKNPTAFYLCASSIPAGGSKLVADTQYFGPGTRLTVL.

J is TRBJ1-6 and V is TRBV18; D gene ambiguous. This CDR3 comprises 15 residues. Germline assignment: CDR1 KGHSH and CDR2 LQKENI. V was shortened by 3 bases and J by 4 bases, with 10 bases between the two germline ends. The CDR3 loop reads CASSPQELYNSPLHF. CDR3 sequence (DNA): TGTGCCAGCTCACCGCAGGAGTTGTATAATTCACCCCTCCACTTT.

This chain connects TRBV11-3 to TRBJ2-2; 7 bases align to TRBD2. Germline CDR1 SGHNT, CDR2 YENEEA. This CDR3 contains 14 residues. V shed 3 bases and J 5 bases; nucleotides not matched to a gene: 3. CDR3 DNA sequence: TGTGCCAGCAGCTTTGCGGGGGAGACCGGGGAGCTGTTTTTT. Protein sequence: CASSFAGETGELFF.

The chain combines TRBV5-1 with TRBJ2-5; D unclear. The CDR3 consists of 15 residues. Germline lookup yields CDR1 SGHRS and CDR2 YFSETQ. V was cut by 0 bases and J by 1 base, with 10 bases left in between. CDR3 DNA sequence: TGCGCCAGCAGCTTGGCAGTGCGGACCCAAGAGACCCAGTACTTC. Protein: CASSLAVRTQETQYF.

J is TRBJ2-3 and V is TRBV24-1; D possibly matches TRBD1 or TRBD2 (5 bases each). Deletions cut 4 bases from V and 2 bases from J, with 15 bases between. Germline-derived CDR1 and CDR2 are KGHDR and SFDVKD. The CDR3 contains 16 residues. Here the CDR3 DNA reads TGTGCCACCAGTGACGGCACACGGGACGCCACAGATACGCAGTATTTT. Translation: CATSDGTRDATDTQYF.

The table lists this clone with a count of one. This rearrangement joins TRBV3-1 (or the pseudogene TRBV3-2) to TRBJ2-2, with D unclear. This CDR3 contains 12 residues. CDR1 LGHDT and CDR2 YNNKEL come from the germline V gene (reference sequence). V lost 7 bases to trimming and J lost 7 bases, with 10 bases between them. The CDR3 DNA reads TGTGCCAGCACCCCGCGAGACGGGGAGCTGTTTTTT. Its protein is CASTPRDGELFF.

For this clone: This specimen includes other DNA sequences encoding the same CDR3. V gene TRBV5-1 combines with J gene TRBJ2-5; D gene uncertain. The ends were cut back, 2 bases at V and 5 bases at J, with 7 bases in the middle. The CDR3 extends over 12 amino acids. Germline CDR1 is SGHRS and CDR2 is YFSETQ. The CDR3 DNA reads TGCGCCAGCAGCTTCGGAGAGGAGACCCAGTACTTC. As protein: CASSFGEETQYF. Together with reference TRBV5-1 and TRBJ2-5, the CDR3 gives the full variable domain: KAGVTQTPRYLIKTRGQQVTLSCSPISGHRSVSWYQQTPGQGLQFLFEYFSETQRNKGNFPGRFSGRQFSNSRSEMNVSTLELGDSALYLCASSFGEETQYFGPGTRLLVL.

The CDR3 region has the DNA TGTGCCAGCAGCCCCGGGGCAGGGACCTACGAGCAGTACTTC. Translation: CASSPGAGTYEQYF. The chain uses TRBV11-2 and TRBJ2-7; D is perhaps TRBD1 or TRBD2 (5 bases each). CDR3 size: 14 residues. Germline V CDR1 and CDR2: SGHAT, FQNNGV. With 5 bases removed from V and 2 bases from J, the gap between germline ends came to 13 bases.

The chain is built from TRBV6-6 and TRBJ1-3; D gene unclear. The CDR3 extends over 15 amino acids. CDR1 and CDR2 from the germline V gene are MNHNY and SVGAGI (reference sequence). Trimming removed 5 bases at V and 4 bases at J, with 15 bases between. The CDR3 nucleotides read TGTGCCAGCAGTCTGGGTTCCCGCGGGGGAAACACCATATATTTT. It translates to CASSLGSRGGNTIYF.

Note on this clone: The sample holds other DNA sequences that translate to the same CDR3. The V gene is TRBV2, the J gene TRBJ1-1, with unresolved D. This CDR3 has 13 residues. Trimming pared 6 bases from V and 0 bases from J, leaving 8 bases between. The germline V gene encodes CDR1 SNHLY and CDR2 FYNNEI. For the CDR3, the DNA is TGTGCCAGCAGCGGAAGACTGAACACTGAAGCTTTCTTT. Translated, it gives CASSGRLNTEAFF.

The rearrangement joins TRBV14 to TRBJ2-1; TRBD2 agrees at 12 bases. Trimming at V came to 3 bases and at J to 0 bases, leaving 9 bases not matched to a gene. Germline CDR1 is SGHDN and CDR2 is FVKESK. CDR3 length equals 19 residues. This chain's CDR3 is CASSQPLAGGSTSYNEQFF. CDR3 bases: TGTGCCAGCAGCCAGCCACTAGCGGGGGGAAGCACCTCCTACAATGAGCAGTTCTTC.

The chain joins TRBV30 to TRBJ2-5; possible D gene TRBD2, 6 bases. The CDR3 consists of 12 residues. V lost 4 bases to trimming and J lost 5 bases, with 11 bases between them. CDR1 is GTSNPN and CDR2 is SVGIG in the germline V gene (reference sequence). This CDR3 reads CAWKRDSETQYF. CDR3 nucleotides: TGTGCCTGGAAACGGGACTCGGAGACCCAGTACTTC.

The chain links TRBV4-2 to TRBJ1-2, with no clear D. This CDR3 contains 12 residues. CDR1 is LGHNA and CDR2 is YNFKEQ in the germline V gene. V lost 4 bases, J lost 6 bases, and 9 bases lay in between. CDR3 amino acids: CASSRGSDGYTF. For the CDR3, the DNA is TGTGCCAGCAGCCGTGGGTCTGATGGCTACACCTTC.

The genes are TRBV11-3 and TRBJ2-1, with D uncertain. The CDR3 extends over 14 amino acids. The ends were cut back, 3 bases at V and 4 bases at J, with 10 bases in the middle. Germline CDR1 and CDR2: SGHNT and YENEEA. This CDR3 reads CASSLANGYNEQFF. The CDR3 DNA reads as TGTGCCAGCAGCTTGGCTAATGGGTACAATGAGCAGTTCTTC.

The chain recombines TRBV7-2 with TRBJ1-1; a possible D gene is TRBD1 (6 bases). The germline gives CDR1 SGHTA, CDR2 FQGNSA. This CDR3 spans 14 amino acids. V dropped 4 bases and J dropped 4 bases, with 13 bases sitting between them. The CDR3 loop reads CASSSYRVSTEAFF. The CDR3 DNA reads as TGTGCCAGCAGCTCATACAGGGTCAGCACTGAAGCTTTCTTT. Variable domain in full (rest from reference TRBV7-2 and TRBJ1-1): GAGVSQSPSNKVTEKGKDVELRCDPISGHTALYWYRQSLGQGLEFLIYFQGNSAPDKSGLPSDRFSAERTGGSVSTLTIQRTQQEDSAVYLCASSSYRVSTEAFFGQGTRLTVV.

The V and J genes are TRBV7-2 and TRBJ2-3, with 8 bases lining up with TRBD1. From germline, CDR1 is SGHTA and CDR2 FQGNSA. The CDR3 runs to 15 residues. V lost 3 bases, J lost 4 bases, and 6 bases stayed unmatched. This CDR3 is CASSLGTGQADTQYF. The DNA for the CDR3 is TGTGCCAGCAGCTTGGGGACAGGACAGGCAGATACGCAGTATTTT.

Note on this clone: Other nucleotide sequences in the sample specify the same CDR3. The chain links TRBV20-1 to TRBJ2-7; D is uncertain. Germline values: CDR1 DFQATT, CDR2 SNEGSKA (reference sequence). Trimming pared 5 bases from V and 1 base from J, leaving 6 bases between. CDR3 length: 11 residues. The CDR3 nucleotides are TGCAGTGCTCAGACGTCCTACGAGCAGTACTTC. Translated: CSAQTSYEQYF.

The rearrangement links TRBV7-9 to TRBJ2-1; D might be TRBD1 or TRBD2, each matching 5 bases. CDR1 SEHNR and CDR2 FQNEAQ come from the germline V gene (reference sequence). The CDR3 length is 14 residues. The ends were cut back, 5 bases at V and 10 bases at J, with 18 bases in the middle. Here the CDR3 DNA reads TGTGCCAGCAGCCGAGGGGCCTCTGAGCGCGAGCAGTTCTTC. This translates into CASSRGASEREQFF.

V is TRBV24-1 and J is TRBJ2-2; possible D gene TRBD2, 6 bases. This CDR3 has 15 amino acids. V lost 7 bases to trimming and J lost 0 bases, with 11 bases between them. In germline, CDR1 is KGHDR, CDR2 SFDVKD. CDR3 DNA sequence: TGTGCCACCAGGAGGAGGGACCCGAACACCGGGGAGCTGTTTTTT. It codes for CATRRRDPNTGELFF.

The chain joins TRBV7-2 to TRBJ2-5; TRBD1 matches 7 bases. The germline V gene encodes CDR1 SGHTA and CDR2 FQGNSA. The CDR3 has 14 amino acids. Trimming removed 3 bases from V and 4 bases from J; junction bases left unmatched: 5. Here the CDR3 DNA reads TGTGCCAGCAGCTTTGATTCAGGGGGAGAGACCCAGTACTTC. It is translated as CASSFDSGGETQYF.

The genes are TRBV5-8 and TRBJ2-3; 12 positions agree with TRBD2. Germline loops: CDR1 SGHTS, CDR2 YDEGEE. This CDR3 spans 16 amino acids. V shed 4 bases and J 0 bases; nucleotides not matched to a gene: 3. CDR3 nucleotide sequence: TGTGCCAGCAGCCTGGGGACTAGCGGGAGCACAGATACGCAGTATTTT. Translating gives CASSLGTSGSTDTQYF.

The rearrangement links TRBV7-3 to TRBJ1-2, with 10 bases matching TRBD1. Germline values: CDR1 SGHTA, CDR2 FQGTGA. The CDR3 runs to 14 residues. Losses at the gene ends were 5 bases for V and 8 bases for J; bases not matched to a gene: 8. As DNA, the CDR3 is TGTGCCAGCAGCCCGGGACAGGGGATGGGAGGCTACACCTTC. It encodes CASSPGQGMGGYTF.

This clone was observed a single time. The chain combines TRBV5-1 with TRBJ2-2; the D gene could be TRBD1 or TRBD2 (6 bases each). Germline V gene lookup returns CDR1 SGHRS and CDR2 YFSETQ. The V end was cut by 0 bases, the J end by 4 bases, with 10 bases between. This CDR3 has 15 amino acids. The CDR3 region has the DNA TGCGCCAGCAGCTTGGGACAGGAGGGCACCGGGGAGCTGTTTTTT. Encoded protein: CASSLGQEGTGELFF.

The V call is TRBV12-5, the J call TRBJ2-5, with a tentative D call TRBD2 (5 bases). Germline CDR1 is LGHNT and CDR2 is FRNRAP. This CDR3 contains 12 residues. V dropped 4 bases and J dropped 9 bases, with 12 bases sitting between them. CDR3 loop: CASGSDLEAQYF. CDR3 coding DNA: TGTGCTAGTGGTTCCGACTTGGAGGCCCAGTACTTC.